This is a list of T cell receptor beta chains from one sample in a study of CD8 T cells in ankylosing spondylitis. Using its own MiXCR run on the 5' RACE reads, TCRdb lists one record per CDR3 protein. Of 500,000 or so distinct CDR3 sequences listed, roughly 5% are singletons. The sample consisted of blood, either unsorted or a sorted T cell fraction (not recorded which). The origin of the receptors is a male donor with ankylosing spondylitis. Each CDR3 is given with its conserved first and last residue. Fields, in order: CDR3 DNA, CDR3 protein, clone size, D gene, V gene, J gene. The D gene is left open where the match is weak. The size entry is marked missing in some rows and otherwise reads once, few, many or a size class.

DNA: TGCGCCAGCAGCCAAGGTCTTCTAGCGGGAGGTAATACGCAGTATTTT; CDR3: CASSQGLLAGGNTQYF; size: NA; D: TRBD2; V: TRBV4-3; J: TRBJ2-3
DNA: TGCAGTGCCCATAGGACAGGGCGGTCGTATGGCTACACCTTC; CDR3: CSAHRTGRSYGYTF; size: many; D: TRBD1; V: TRBV20-1; J: TRBJ1-2
DNA: TGTGCCAGCAGCCACACTGTGGCAGGTGAAGAATACGAGCAGTACTTC; CDR3: CASSHTVAGEEYEQYF; size: many; D: NA; V: TRBV25-1; J: TRBJ2-7
DNA: TGCAGTGGTAACCGACAGTTGAACACTGAAGCTTTCTTT; CDR3: CSGNRQLNTEAFF; size: many; D: NA; V: TRBV20-1; J: TRBJ1-1
DNA: TGCGCCAGCAGACCAGGGGGACAAGGGGAAGGGACCCAGTACTTC; CDR3: CASRPGGQGEGTQYF; size: many; D: TRBD1; V: TRBV5-1; J: TRBJ2-5
DNA: TGTGCCAGCAGTTTAGGGACAGGTGGAAACACCATATATTTT; CDR3: CASSLGTGGNTIYF; size: many; D: TRBD1; V: TRBV12-3/TRBV12-4; J: TRBJ1-3
DNA: TGTGCCAGCAGTTTATTCCTCAGGCGCGAGCAGTACTTC; CDR3: CASSLFLRREQYF; size: NA; D: NA; V: TRBV27; J: TRBJ2-7
DNA: TGCAGTGCTAGAGCAGGGGTCACCGGGGAGCTGTTTTTT; CDR3: CSARAGVTGELFF; size: many; D: NA; V: TRBV20-1; J: TRBJ2-2
DNA: TGTGCCAGCACCCTCCTGAGTCCTCTGAATCAGCCCCAGCATTTT; CDR3: CASTLLSPLNQPQHF; size: many; D: NA; V: TRBV6-1; J: TRBJ1-5
DNA: TGTGCCAGCAGTGGCTTACTTCCGGGACTAGCGGCAGATACGCAGTATTTT; CDR3: CASSGLLPGLAADTQYF; size: many; D: TRBD2; V: TRBV25-1; J: TRBJ2-3
DNA: TGTGCCAGCAGTACCATTAGCGGGGGGACTTACAATGAGCAGTTCTTC; CDR3: CASSTISGGTYNEQFF; size: many; D: TRBD2; V: TRBV6-1; J: TRBJ2-1
DNA: TGCAGTGCTAGAGATGGGGGGGAGGGGGAGACCCAGTACTTC; CDR3: CSARDGGEGETQYF; size: many; D: TRBD2; V: TRBV20-1; J: TRBJ2-5
DNA: TGTGCCACCAGCAGAGATCAGACCTACGAGCAGTACTTC; CDR3: CATSRDQTYEQYF; size: many; D: NA; V: TRBV15; J: TRBJ2-7
DNA: TGTGCCAGCAGTCCCCGGGACAGGGGAATCCACGAGCAGTACTTC; CDR3: CASSPRDRGIHEQYF; size: NA; D: TRBD1; V: TRBV28; J: TRBJ2-7
DNA: TGTGCCAGCAGTCACAGGACAGATACGCAGTATTTT; CDR3: CASSHRTDTQYF; size: many; D: NA; V: TRBV28; J: TRBJ2-3
DNA: TGTGCCACCAGTGCCTACCCGGGCGGCGAGCAGTTCTTC; CDR3: CATSAYPGGEQFF; size: many; D: NA; V: TRBV24-1; J: TRBJ2-1
DNA: TGTGCCAGCTCACTTGAAGGGTATAGCAGGGTGCCCCAGCATTTT; CDR3: CASSLEGYSRVPQHF; size: NA; D: NA; V: TRBV18; J: TRBJ1-5
DNA: TGTGCCAGCACCATCCCCAGGGTTGACTATGGCTACACCTTC; CDR3: CASTIPRVDYGYTF; size: many; D: NA; V: TRBV7-9; J: TRBJ1-2
DNA: TGCGCCAGCAGCTTGGAGCCCGCGTGGAGCTCCTACAATGAGCAGTTCTTC; CDR3: CASSLEPAWSSYNEQFF; size: many; D: NA; V: TRBV5-1; J: TRBJ2-1
DNA: TGCAGTGCTAGAGGAAAAGGCTCGCGCTACAATGAGCAGTTCTTC; CDR3: CSARGKGSRYNEQFF; size: NA; D: NA; V: TRBV20-1; J: TRBJ2-1
DNA: TGCGCCAGCAGCCCCCGGCTAGCGGGGACCGCCCAGGATACGCAGTATTTT; CDR3: CASSPRLAGTAQDTQYF; size: many; D: TRBD2; V: TRBV4-3; J: TRBJ2-3
DNA: TGTGCCAGCAGCGGCGGGGGCGGTGAAAAACTGTTTTTT; CDR3: CASSGGGGEKLFF; size: many; D: NA; V: TRBV9; J: TRBJ1-4
DNA: TGCAGTGCTGTCCTACAGGGGGGGGAAGCTTTCTTT; CDR3: CSAVLQGGEAFF; size: NA; D: TRBD1; V: TRBV20-1; J: TRBJ1-1
DNA: TGTGCCAGCAGCTCGCTAAGGGCAGGGGAGGAGACCCAGTACTTC; CDR3: CASSSLRAGEETQYF; size: few; D: NA; V: TRBV5-6; J: TRBJ2-5
DNA: TGTGCCAGCAGTTACGGGGAGACATGGATCAAAAACATTCAGTACTTC; CDR3: CASSYGETWIKNIQYF; size: few; D: NA; V: TRBV6-2/TRBV6-3; J: TRBJ2-4
DNA: TGCGCCAGCAGCCAAAGGCTAGCGGGGGGGTTTTGGTCCTACAATGAGCAGTTCTTC; CDR3: CASSQRLAGGFWSYNEQFF; size: many; D: TRBD2; V: TRBV4-3; J: TRBJ2-1
DNA: TGCAGCGTTAACGAGGTCCTAGATACGCAGTATTTT; CDR3: CSVNEVLDTQYF; size: many; D: NA; V: TRBV29-1; J: TRBJ2-3
DNA: TGTGCCACCAGTGATTCCTCCAATCCCAAGTTGGATACGCAGTATTTT; CDR3: CATSDSSNPKLDTQYF; size: many; D: NA; V: TRBV24-1; J: TRBJ2-3